These 25 T cell receptor beta chains were all obtained from the same sample, sequenced in a study of T cells in Graves' hyperthyroidism and ophthalmopathy. Amplified TCR beta CDR3 regions came from RNA transcripts. In the first-round RT-PCR of the TCR CDR3, the HTBI primer set was used. TCRdb used MiXCR to reprocess the multiplex PCR reads, holding one entry per CDR3 protein. The sample records about 500,000 distinct CDR3 sequences, roughly 17% being singletons. Sequencing was carried out using blood. The receptor set was obtained from a young woman with Graves' hyperthyroidism.

The V and J genes are TRBV2 and TRBJ2-5; 9 bases fit TRBD1. The CDR3 extends over 15 amino acids. The germline V gene encodes CDR1 SNHLY and CDR2 FYNNEI. Trimming removed 5 bases from V and 1 base from J; junction bases left unmatched: 5. The CDR3 is CASSPNRGPQETQYF. The CDR3 nucleotides read TGTGCCAGCAGTCCTAACAGGGGGCCCCAAGAGACCCAGTACTTC.

The table lists this clonotype with many counts. This chain uses TRBV20-1 with TRBJ2-7; TRBD2 aligns across 8 bases. V trimming: 6 bases; J trimming: 2 bases; junction bases outside the gene matches: 12. Germline V gives CDR1 DFQATT, CDR2 SNEGSKA (reference sequence). There are 15 residues in the CDR3. The CDR3 DNA reads TGCAGTGCCACAGCACGAGCGGGAGAGACCTACGAGCAGTACTTC. Its translation is CSATARAGETYEQYF.

There are many counts of this clonotype. The chain carries TRBV4-1 and TRBJ2-7; TRBD2 matches at 8 bases. The CDR3 loop spans 15 amino acids. Per the germline V gene, CDR1 is MGHRA and CDR2 is YSYEKL. V was clipped by 4 bases and J by 3 bases; unmatched bases: 8. The CDR3 here is CASSPTSGAFYEQYF. The CDR3 DNA reads TGCGCCAGCAGCCCTACTAGCGGAGCTTTCTACGAGCAGTACTTC.

This clonotype was seen many times. J is TRBJ2-2 and V is TRBV7-2; 8 nucleotides align to TRBD1. This CDR3 is 15 amino acids long. Per the germline V gene, CDR1 is SGHTA and CDR2 is FQGNSA. The ends lost 3 bases at V and 5 bases at J; junction bases unmatched: 5. CDR3 DNA: TGTGCCAGCAGCTTCTGGACAGGGAGGACCGGGGAGCTGTTTTTT. Translating gives CASSFWTGRTGELFF. Full variable domain (missing parts from reference TRBV7-2 and TRBJ2-2): GAGVSQSPSNKVTEKGKDVELRCDPISGHTALYWYRQSLGQGLEFLIYFQGNSAPDKSGLPSDRFSAERTGGSVSTLTIQRTQQEDSAVYLCASSFWTGRTGELFFGEGSRLTVL.

This clonotype was seen repeatedly, ten times or more. The rearrangement uses TRBV5-1 and TRBJ1-2; TRBD1 might be the D (6 bases). V was trimmed by 5 bases and J by 3 bases, leaving 14 bases between them. This CDR3 contains 14 residues. Germline-derived CDR1 and CDR2 are SGHRS and YFSETQ. CDR3: CASRQTGTHYGYTF. CDR3 nucleotide sequence: TGCGCCAGCAGACAAACAGGGACACACTATGGCTACACCTTC.

This clonotype appeared many times. V usage is TRBV28 and J usage is TRBJ1-5; D call uncertain. Between the trimmed V and J ends, which lost 1 base and 3 bases, there was a span of 13 bases. Germline V gene lookup returns CDR1 MDHEN and CDR2 SYDVKM. This CDR3 spans 16 amino acids. The CDR3 bases are TGTGCCAGCAGTTTATCTTTCCGGCAGGACAATCAGCCCCAGCATTTT. Amino acids: CASSLSFRQDNQPQHF.

The chain has TRBV24-1 and TRBJ2-3; 9 bases agree with TRBD2. The germline V gene encodes CDR1 KGHDR and CDR2 SFDVKD. V was clipped by 5 bases and J by 1 base; unmatched bases: 6. The CDR3 runs to 16 residues. CDR3 nucleotides: TGTGCCACCAGTGCACATAGCGGGGGTGGCACAGATACGCAGTATTTT. This encodes CATSAHSGGGTDTQYF.

This clonotype was seen a handful of times. The V call is TRBV9, the J call TRBJ1-1; D possibly corresponds to TRBD1 (5 bases). The ends were cut back, 4 bases at V and 3 bases at J, with 13 bases in the middle. This CDR3 is 14 amino acids long. Germline V gene sequence: CDR1 SGDLS, CDR2 YYNGEE. The CDR3 sequence: CASSPRTTYTEAFF. CDR3 DNA sequence: TGTGCCAGCAGCCCCCGGACAACTTACACTGAAGCTTTCTTT.

This clonotype was picked up many times. The chain employs TRBV11-2 and TRBJ2-7; D might be TRBD1 (6 bases). Between the trimmed V and J ends, which lost 1 base and 2 bases, there was a span of 12 bases. Germline CDR1 and CDR2: SGHAT and FQNNGV. This CDR3 spans 15 amino acids. The chain's CDR3 is CASSLVGGEPYEQYF. The CDR3 region has the DNA TGTGCCAGCAGCTTAGTAGGGGGTGAACCCTACGAGCAGTACTTC.

This clonotype was recorded many times. CDR3 nucleotide sequence: TGCAGTGCAGTTAGCGTGGATACGCAGTATTTT. Its translation is CSAVSVDTQYF. The chain combines TRBV20-1 with TRBJ2-3, with D possibly TRBD2 on 5 matching bases. Looked up from germline, CDR1 is DFQATT and CDR2 is SNEGSKA (reference sequence). V shed 6 bases and J shed 6 bases, with 10 bases lying between them. The CDR3 spans 11 residues.

The rearrangement uses TRBV18 and TRBJ2-7; D may match TRBD1 or TRBD2 (5 bases each). With 3 bases removed from V and 0 bases from J, the gap between germline ends came to 12 bases. Per germline, CDR1 KGHSH and CDR2 LQKENI. CDR3 length equals 15 residues. The CDR3, as DNA: TGTGCCAGCTCACCTCCGGGACCCAGCTCCTACGAGCAGTACTTC. It codes for CASSPPGPSSYEQYF.

On this clonotype itself: This sequence may be a read error, since a much larger clone differs from it by one base. This sequence joins TRBV10-3 and TRBJ1-1; possible D gene TRBD1, 6 bases. This CDR3 has 14 residues. CDR1 is ENHRY and CDR2 is SYGVKD in the germline V gene. DNA for the CDR3: TGTGCCGTCGCGGGAACAGGAAGGGACACTGAAGCTCTCTTT. It encodes CAVAGTGRDTEALF.

At least ten counts were recorded for this clonotype. CDR3 loop: CASSLRAGPGLQNTEAFF. The DNA of the CDR3 is TGTGCCAGCAGCTTACGGGCGGGTCCGGGACTTCAGAACACTGAAGCTTTCTTT. The rearrangement links TRBV11-2 to TRBJ1-1; weak D call: TRBD1 (5 bases). Trimming left V 2 bases short and J 1 base short, with 20 bases between. CDR3 length: 18 amino acids. In germline, CDR1 is SGHAT, CDR2 FQNNGV. Complete variable domain (other parts from reference TRBV11-2 and TRBJ1-1): EAGVAQSPRYKIIEKRQSVAFWCNPISGHATLYWYQQILGQGPKLLIQFQNNGVVDDSQLPKDRFSAERLKGVDSTLKIQPAKLEDSAVYLCASSLRAGPGLQNTEAFFGQGTRLTVV.

V is TRBV29-1 and J is TRBJ2-1; 13 bases align to TRBD2. With V trimmed by 3 bases and J by 9 bases, 8 bases remained unmatched. There are 15 residues in the CDR3. The germline V gene has CDR1 SQVTM and CDR2 ANQGSEA. The CDR3 is CSVESPGLAGVEQFF. CDR3 bases: TGCAGCGTTGAGTCCCCTGGACTAGCGGGAGTTGAGCAGTTCTTC.

With respect to this clonotype: A much larger clone sits a single nucleotide away, making a read error possible. V usage is TRBV2 and J usage is TRBJ2-3, with D possibly called TRBD1 or TRBD2 (5 bases each). Per the germline V gene, CDR1 is SNHLY and CDR2 is FYNNEI. The CDR3 is 16 residues long. The CDR3 spells CASSAFGLGETVTQYF. The CDR3 DNA is TGTGCCAGCAGTGCCTTCGGACTGGGGGAGACAGTTACGCAGTATTTT. Supplemented by reference TRBV2 and TRBJ2-3, the full variable domain reads EPEVTQTPSHQVTQMGQEVILRCVPISNHLYFYWYRQILGQKVEFLVSFYNNEISEKSEIFDDQFSVERPDGSNFTLKIRSTKLEDSAMYFCASSAFGLGETVTQYFGPGTRLTVL.

The chain employs TRBV29-1 and TRBJ1-1, with 8 bases matching TRBD1. The CDR3 totals 13 residues. V lost 6 bases, J lost 1 base, and 4 bases stayed unmatched. Germline V gene data show CDR1 as SQVTM and CDR2 as ANQGSEA. The CDR3 DNA reads TGCAGCGTGAGGACAGGGAGGAACACTGAAGCTTTCTTT. Its protein is CSVRTGRNTEAFF. Variable domain in full (rest from reference TRBV29-1 and TRBJ1-1): SAVISQKPSRDICQRGTSLTIQCQVDSQVTMMFWYRQQPGQSLTLIATANQGSEATYESGFVIDKFPISRPNLTFSTLTVSNMSPEDSSIYLCSVRTGRNTEAFFGQGTRLTVV.

The chain is built from TRBV2 and TRBJ2-5; 15 nucleotides match TRBD2. Germline-derived CDR1 and CDR2 are SNHLY and FYNNEI. Unmatched junction bases numbered 11, after V lost 2 bases and J lost 4 bases. CDR3 length: 19 residues. CDR3 sequence (DNA): TGTGCCAGCAGTGAATACGGGACTAGCGGGAGGTTGGGTGGAGAGACCCAGTACTTC. Translating gives CASSEYGTSGRLGGETQYF.

The V gene is TRBV25-1, the J gene TRBJ2-7; no definite D call. The CDR3 consists of 12 residues. Trimming pared 2 bases from V and 4 bases from J, leaving 6 bases between. Per germline, CDR1 MGHDK and CDR2 SYGVNS. The CDR3 coding sequence is TGTGCCAGCAGTGAACCAGCTTACGAGCAGTACTTC. Translating gives CASSEPAYEQYF.

Of note for this clonotype: This may stem from a read error, because a much larger clone lies one nucleotide away. The gene calls are TRBV5-1 and TRBJ2-3; the match to TRBD1 covers 7 bases. From germline, CDR1 is SGHRS and CDR2 YFSETQ. The CDR3 loop spans 16 amino acids. CDR3 in amino acids: CASSSPRQGNTDTHYF. The CDR3 DNA reads TGCGCCAGCAGCTCCCCTCGACAGGGAAACACAGATACGCATTATTTT.

The table lists this clonotype with many counts. The chain links TRBV5-1 to TRBJ2-3, with 7 positions matching TRBD1. The length of the CDR3 is 15 residues. Germline V gives CDR1 SGHRS, CDR2 YFSETQ. J lost 0 bases, V lost 1 base, and 2 bases had no gene match. In DNA, the CDR3 is TGCGCCAGCAGCTTGACAGGGGAGAGCACAGATACGCAGTATTTT. It encodes CASSLTGESTDTQYF.

This clonotype occurred many times. The CDR3, as DNA: TGTGCCAGCAGTTTTGGACTAGTTGGCAATGAGCAGTTCTTC. This gives the protein CASSFGLVGNEQFF. The chain employs TRBV28 and TRBJ2-1, with 7 nucleotides matching TRBD2. CDR3 size: 14 residues. Trimming cost V 3 bases and J 6 bases; bases outside gene matches: 5. Germline CDR1 reads MDHEN; CDR2 reads SYDVKM. The whole variable domain, remainder taken from reference TRBV28 and TRBJ2-1, is DVKVTQSSRYLVKRTGEKVFLECVQDMDHENMFWYRQDPGLGLRLIYFSYDVKMKEKGDIPEGYSVSREKKERFSLILESASTNQTSMYLCASSFGLVGNEQFFGPGTRLTVL.

Worth noting for this clonotype: The junction shows a germline mismatch at one end, possibly a read error. This chain connects TRBV20-1 to TRBJ2-7; 8 nucleotides align to TRBD2. Germline V gene sequence: CDR1 DFQATT, CDR2 SNEGSKA (reference sequence). The CDR3 sequence is 14 residues long. The CDR3 DNA is TGCAGTGCTAGCCCTAGCGGGTTCCCCTACGAGCAGTGCTTC. It encodes CSASPSGFPYEQCF.

In its sample, this clonotype was seen many times. The V call is TRBV5-4, the J call TRBJ1-2, with TRBD1 as a possible D gene (5 bases). CDR1 and CDR2 from the germline V gene are SGHNT and YYREEE (reference sequence). CDR3 length: 15 residues. The V gene lost 0 bases and the J gene lost 3 bases, with 12 bases spanning the gap. CDR3 region: CASSLGQGFDYGYTF. The CDR3 DNA is TGTGCCAGCAGCTTGGGGCAGGGATTCGACTATGGCTACACCTTC.

This clonotype has a count of ten or more. The chain carries TRBV9 and TRBJ2-7, with 7 bases fitting TRBD2. CDR3 length equals 14 residues. The V segment lost 0 bases and the J segment 2 bases; nucleotides outside the gene matches: 2. Germline V lookup: CDR1 SGDLS, CDR2 YYNGEE. The CDR3 DNA reads TGTGCCAGCAGCGTAGCCGGGGGGACCTACGAGCAGTACTTC. This codes for CASSVAGGTYEQYF.

In its sample, this clonotype was seen a few times. This chain uses TRBV29-1 with TRBJ1-1; D remains unclear. CDR1 is SQVTM and CDR2 is ANQGSEA in the germline V gene. This CDR3 comprises 11 residues. Trimming took off 7 bases at V and 4 bases at J, with 10 bases between the two ends. CDR3 in amino acids: CSAIPATEAFF. The DNA for the CDR3 is TGCAGCGCTATTCCTGCCACTGAAGCTTTCTTT.